The T cell receptor (beta chain) described here comes from a study of blood T cell repertoires in COVID-19. Study as a whole: Acute-phase and convalescent COVID-19 samples originated in the United States, Italy and Spain. In each case, the material was cDNA or gDNA derived from T cells, B-cell-depleted T cells, or PBMCs.

Original processing methods: Amplification with reference gene primers provided the estimates of nucleated cell counts. Clones were read by immunoSEQ multiplex PCR, and TCRdb kept only the in-frame ones, dropping some. V, J and clone size are taken as reported in that table, and D and trimming were inferred from the DNA itself. The data contain around 150,000 clones, about 87% of them seen just once; the ten biggest clones take up 10% to 13%. This CDR3 region has 15 residues. V shed 2 bases and J shed 5 bases, with 16 bases lying between them. CDR1 and CDR2 (germline): SGHRS, YFSETQ. The chain recombines TRBV5-1 with TRBJ2-5; D perhaps matches TRBD2 (5 bases). The sequence was collected from a man aged 55 to 70 with active or convalescent COVID-19. Sequencing was performed on peripheral blood. The CDR3, as DNA: TGCGCCAGCAGCTTCTCCGGGCGCTCGGGGGAGACCCAGTACTTC. Translated: CASSFSGRSGETQYF.